This T cell receptor (beta chain) is from a study of identical twins. With V trimmed by 3 bases and J by 7 bases, 11 bases remained unmatched. The length of the CDR3 is 15 residues. In germline, CDR1 is DFQATT, CDR2 SNEGSKA (reference sequence). TCRdb ran MiXCR on the 5' RACE reads and lists one entry per CDR3 protein. This table holds around 490,000 distinct CDR3 sequences, roughly 15% found once. In this sample, this clonotype turned up a few times. This sample was shared with a second study, whose subject was yellow fever vaccine responses in identical twins.

The sequenced sample consisted of CD4+ T cells sorted from blood. This sequence was found in a woman between 18 and 30 years old in good health. The chain uses TRBV20-1 and TRBJ2-1; TRBD2 matches 8 bases. The chain's CDR3 is CSASFPGGVGNEQFF. The CDR3 DNA reads TGCAGTGCTAGCTTCCCGGGAGGGGTAGGAAATGAGCAGTTCTTC.